Shown below are 14 T cell receptor beta chains from a single sample sequenced in a study of blood T cells in healthy people across ages (dated by TCRdb to 2013 to 2016). To prepare the library, 5' RACE was applied. Sequenced using an Illumina HiSeq 2500. A second PCR of about 7 to 12 cycles was run with a J-beta primer mix and a sample-barcoded 5' primer. TCRdb reanalyzed the raw reads on its own, using fastp at Q25 for trimming and MiXCR for clone calling, and kept in-frame beta chains. Entries are consolidated by CDR3 protein sequence, retaining the most common genes and DNA. Across this sample there are some 800,000 distinct CDR3 sequences, with 25% seen only once. The ten most abundant clones make up under 4.5% of the sample. This sample also appeared in a second study, on T cells of mothers and their children.

The sample consisted of blood. The origin of the receptors is a boy aged 10-17 years in good health.

This clonotype was detected a few times. The V gene is TRBV7-2, the J gene TRBJ2-5, with D uncertain. The J call may be incorrect, as the DNA end agrees better with TRBJ2-7. Germline V gene lookup returns CDR1 SGHTA and CDR2 FQGNSA. CDR3 size: 15 residues. The CDR3: CASSNKGWDSYEQYF. The CDR3 DNA follows: TGTGCCAGCAGCAACAAAGGCTGGGACTCCTACGAGCAGTACTTC.

V usage is TRBV20-1 and J usage is TRBJ2-7; 10 nucleotides match TRBD1. The germline gives CDR1 DFQATT, CDR2 SNEGSKA (reference sequence). V lost 4 bases to trimming and J lost 3 bases; unmatched junction nucleotides: 3. This CDR3 spans 13 amino acids. CDR3 amino acids: CSAIDRGLYEQYF. For the CDR3, the DNA is TGCAGTGCTATCGACAGGGGGCTCTACGAGCAGTACTTC.

In its sample, this clonotype was seen a few times. The chain employs TRBV28 and TRBJ2-1; D call uncertain. Germline CDR1 is MDHEN and CDR2 is SYDVKM. V lost 3 bases, J lost 9 bases, and 27 bases lay in between. This CDR3 contains 18 residues. CDR3 region: CASSFDFRLKGLVAEQFF. CDR3 in DNA: TGTGCCAGCAGTTTTGATTTCAGGCTGAAGGGCCTGGTTGCTGAGCAGTTCTTC.

J is TRBJ2-3 and V is TRBV28; D unclear. V shed 10 bases and J shed 2 bases, with 13 bases lying between them. Germline CDR1 is MDHEN and CDR2 is SYDVKM. This CDR3 comprises 13 residues. CDR3 nucleotide sequence: TGTGCCACCTTAGATGAGGTCACAGATACGCAGTATTTT. This gives the protein CATLDEVTDTQYF.

The chain carries TRBV25-1 and TRBJ1-2; unclear D gene. Germline assignment: CDR1 MGHDK and CDR2 SYGVNS. The V and J ends lost 0 bases and 5 bases respectively, with 7 bases between them. This CDR3 is 13 amino acids long. The CDR3 region is CASSEYLGYGYTF. The CDR3 coding sequence is TGTGCCAGCAGTGAATATCTGGGGTATGGCTACACCTTC.

The rearrangement uses TRBV7-3 and TRBJ2-3; D is perhaps TRBD2 (7 bases). Looked up from germline, CDR1 is SGHTA and CDR2 is FQGTGA. CDR3 size: 18 residues. Trimming shortened V by 5 bases and J by 3 bases, and 24 bases separated the two germline ends. The CDR3 protein is CASSPGVVRELRTDTQYF. The DNA of the CDR3 is TGTGCCAGCAGCCCAGGGGTGGTGCGGGAGTTAAGGACAGATACGCAGTATTTT. Full variable domain (outside the CDR3, taken from reference TRBV7-3 and TRBJ2-3): GAGVSQTPSNKVTEKGKYVELRCDPISGHTALYWYRQSLGQGPEFLIYFQGTGAADDSGLPNDRFFAVRPEGSVSTLKIQRTERGDSAVYLCASSPGVVRELRTDTQYFGPGTRLTVL.

This clonotype showed up just once. This chain links TRBV6-5 with TRBJ2-2; no definite D call. With 2 bases removed from V and 9 bases from J, the gap between germline ends came to 7 bases. The CDR3 runs to 12 residues. The germline CDR1 and CDR2 sequences are MNHEY and SVGAGI. CDR3 in amino acids: CASSYPERELFF. The CDR3 region has the DNA TGTGCCAGCAGTTACCCTGAGCGGGAGCTGTTTTTT.

The rearrangement links TRBV2 to TRBJ2-5; D gene unclear. The DNA end favors TRBJ2-7, so the J call may be wrong. Germline-derived CDR1 and CDR2 are SNHLY and FYNNEI. This CDR3 has 13 residues. CDR3 sequence: CASNDIDSYEQYF. In DNA form, the CDR3 reads TGTGCCAGCAACGACATTGACTCCTACGAGCAGTACTTC.

Only a few counts were recorded for this clonotype. V gene TRBV29-1 combines with J gene TRBJ2-3; D not resolved. Between the trimmed V and J ends, which lost 0 bases and 0 bases, there was a span of 7 bases. CDR3 length: 14 residues. Germline CDR1 SQVTM, CDR2 ANQGSEA. CDR3 amino acids: CSVEETKSTDTQYF. The CDR3 region has the DNA TGCAGCGTTGAAGAAACCAAGAGCACAGATACGCAGTATTTT.

The V gene is TRBV12-3 or TRBV12-4, the J gene TRBJ1-5; D perhaps matches TRBD1 (5 bases). The CDR3 totals 16 residues. V lost 3 bases and J 0 bases, leaving 12 bases between the germline ends. The CDR3 loop is CASSFGHPDSNQPQHF. In nucleotides, the CDR3 is TGTGCCAGCAGTTTCGGACATCCGGATAGCAATCAGCCCCAGCATTTT.

The chain joins TRBV7-3 to TRBJ2-5; a possible D gene is TRBD1 (8 bases). The CDR3 loop spans 16 amino acids. In germline, CDR1 is SGHTA, CDR2 FQGTGA. Trimming took 2 bases from V and 5 from J, leaving 18 bases between them. The CDR3 spells CASSLRPTGEGETQYF. The DNA for the CDR3 is TGTGCCAGCAGCTTACGGCCGACAGGGGAGGGCGAGACCCAGTACTTC. Based on the CDR3 plus reference TRBV7-3 and TRBJ2-5, the full variable domain is GAGVSQTPSNKVTEKGKYVELRCDPISGHTALYWYRQSLGQGPEFLIYFQGTGAADDSGLPNDRFFAVRPEGSVSTLKIQRTERGDSAVYLCASSLRPTGEGETQYFGPGTRLLVL.

This clonotype has only a few counts. The chain has TRBV28 and TRBJ1-4, with 7 bases identical to TRBD1. The CDR3 covers 16 residues. V shed 5 bases, J shed 4 bases, and the junction held 10 bases outside the gene matches. CDR1 is MDHEN, CDR2 SYDVKM, per germline. The CDR3 here is CASSPPWTGVNEKLFF. The CDR3 DNA reads as TGTGCCAGCAGTCCCCCCTGGACAGGAGTTAATGAAAAACTGTTTTTT.

The table lists this clonotype with many counts. The gene calls are TRBV7-2 and TRBJ1-1; a weak D match, TRBD1 (5 bases). The CDR3 contains 15 residues. V lost 1 base and J lost 5, with 14 bases in between. Germline assignment: CDR1 SGHTA and CDR2 FQGNSA. In nucleotides, the CDR3 is TGTGCCAGCAGCTTAGGGGGCGCGGGTAATACTGAAGCTTTCTTT. Translating it yields CASSLGGAGNTEAFF.

J is TRBJ2-2 and V is TRBV7-9; TRBD1 aligns across 9 bases. Looked up from germline, CDR1 is SEHNR and CDR2 is FQNEAQ (reference sequence). J was trimmed by 2 bases and V by 11 bases; bases with no gene match: 6. The CDR3 sequence is 14 residues long. DNA for the CDR3: TGTGCCTCACCGGGACAGGGTAACACCGGGGAGCTGTTTTTT. It yields the protein CASPGQGNTGELFF.